This note documents a single TCR beta chain sequence. Its specificity is unknown. These data are taken from a study of T cell responses to AZD1222 COVID-19 vaccine. Sequenced by immunoSEQ multiplex PCR; TCRdb stores in-frame clones only, minus some. The top ten clones hold over 20% of a sample with about 92,000 clones, approximately 90% of them seen once. The germline V gene has CDR1 MGHRA and CDR2 YSYEKL. CDR3 length: 15 amino acids. The ends were cut back, 0 bases at V and 2 bases at J, with 11 bases in the middle. General observations from the study: Among vaccine-associated CD4 TCRs, coverage spanned spike, with dominance at 160-218 and 743-854.

V gene TRBV4-1 combines with J gene TRBJ2-7, with D possibly matching TRBD1 (5 bases). The origin of this receptor is an adult in good health. The material sequenced was peripheral blood, taken on day 0 of AZD1222 vaccination. DNA for the CDR3: TGCGCCAGCAGCCAAGAGGGTCAGGGCCCCTACGAGCAGTACTTC. Translating gives CASSQEGQGPYEQYF.